This T cell receptor beta chain derives from a study of blood T cell repertoires in COVID-19. On the study more broadly: Acute-phase and convalescent COVID-19 samples originated in the United States, Italy and Spain.

TCRdb's table, derived via immunoSEQ multiplex PCR, lists solely in-frame clones and lacks some. The data show roughly 120,000 clones, roughly 90% seen once. This clone showed up just once. With 0 bases clipped from V and 3 bases from J, the junction kept 5 bases outside the gene matches. This CDR3 spans 15 amino acids. CDR1 GTSNPN and CDR2 SVGIG come from the germline V gene (reference sequence). This clonotype was obtained from a man aged 55 to 69 with COVID-19, enrolled during active disease. The sequenced sample consisted of peripheral blood. V usage is TRBV30 and J usage is TRBJ2-3, with 8 bases aligning to TRBD2. The CDR3 DNA reads TGTGCCTGGAGTGTACCCGGCGGGAGGACAGATACGCAGTATTTT. Translation gives CAWSVPGGRTDTQYF.